These T cell receptor beta chains were read from a single sample in a study of blood T cell repertoires in COVID-19. Profiling relied on immunoSEQ multiplex PCR, and the TCRdb table lists in-frame clones only, not all of them. The sample carries roughly 100,000 clones, approximately 76% recorded once. The source material was peripheral blood. Receptor source: a woman in her seventies with acute or convalescent COVID-19. Both conserved end residues are part of each CDR3. A D gene is named only where the DNA matches it firmly. The size entry is marked missing in some rows and otherwise reads once, few, many or a size class.

V,D,size,J,DNA,CDR3
TRBV18,TRBD1,NA,TRBJ1-1,TGTGCCAGCACACAGGGGGACACTGAAGCTTTCTTT,CASTQGDTEAFF
TRBV7-9,NA,NA,TRBJ2-2,TGTGCCAGCAGTCGGAAAACGCAGGTGATTAAGAACAACACCGGGGAGCTGTTTTTT,CASSRKTQVIKNNTGELFF
TRBV10-1,TRBD1,NA,TRBJ2-7,TGCGCCAGCAGCGCAGGACAGGGCGAGCAGTACTTC,CASSAGQGEQYF
TRBV19,NA,NA,TRBJ2-1,TGTGCCAGTAGTAGTGGGGGCGCAATCTACAATGAGCAGTTCTTC,CASSSGGAIYNEQFF
TRBV3-1/TRBV3-2,TRBD1,once,TRBJ1-3,TGTGCCAGCAGCGCCCGACAGGGGGCCTCTTTCTCTGGAAACACCATATATTTT,CASSARQGASFSGNTIYF
TRBV4-1,NA,NA,TRBJ1-6,TGCGCCAGCAGCCAAGTACGACAGAATAATTCACCCCTCCACTTT,CASSQVRQNNSPLHF
TRBV7-9,NA,few,TRBJ2-1,TGTGCCAGCAGCCCGAAATACAGGGTAGGAAATGAGCAGTTCTTC,CASSPKYRVGNEQFF
TRBV6-4,NA,few,TRBJ1-6,TGTGCCAGCAGTGACGCGGCTACTAATTCACCCCTCCACTTT,CASSDAATNSPLHF
TRBV19,NA,NA,TRBJ1-1,TGTGCCAGTTTTCGTGGGCAGGGCCTAACTGAAGCTTTCTTT,CASFRGQGLTEAFF
TRBV4-3,NA,few,TRBJ1-2,TGCGCCAGCAGCCAAGGCACAGGGTCGTATGGCTACACCTTC,CASSQGTGSYGYTF
TRBV12-3/TRBV12-4,NA,NA,TRBJ2-3,TGTGCCAGCACCCCCTCTGTTAGGCAGTATTTT,CASTPSVRQYF
TRBV6-6,TRBD1,NA,TRBJ2-2,TGTGCCAGCAGTTATGGGACAGGGAGTAACACCGGGGAGCTGTTTTTT,CASSYGTGSNTGELFF
TRBV7-2,NA,NA,TRBJ2-3,TGTGCCAGCAGCACGTACGGGGGTTTGGTGGATACGCAGTATTTT,CASSTYGGLVDTQYF
TRBV24-1,TRBD2,NA,TRBJ2-1,TGTGCCGGCCTCCTAGCGGCAAATGAGCAGTTCTTC,CAGLLAANEQFF
TRBV7-9,TRBD1,NA,TRBJ1-1,TGTGCCAGCAGCTCGGGACAGGGAGACACTGAAGCTTTCTTT,CASSSGQGDTEAFF
TRBV9,NA,NA,TRBJ1-2,TGTGCCAGCAGCGTAATGTCGGGCTACACCTTC,CASSVMSGYTF
TRBV4-1,TRBD1,few,TRBJ2-1,TGCGCCAGCAGCCGTACGACAGGGTTTAATGAGCAGTTCTTC,CASSRTTGFNEQFF
TRBV5-4,TRBD2,NA,TRBJ2-7,TGTGCCAGCAGCACCAACCTAGCGGGGCCCTACGAGCAGTACTTC,CASSTNLAGPYEQYF
TRBV6-5,TRBD1,NA,TRBJ2-5,TGTGCCAGCAGGCGACAGGGGGCCCCATCGGAGACCCAGTACTTC,CASRRQGAPSETQYF
TRBV25-1,NA,NA,TRBJ2-5,TGTGCCAGCAGTGACGCAGGCAGGGAGACCCAGTACTTC,CASSDAGRETQYF
TRBV14,NA,NA,TRBJ1-3,TGTGCCAGCAGCCAAGACTTGCCCCAGAGGTCAGGAAACACCATATATTTT,CASSQDLPQRSGNTIYF
TRBV11-2,TRBD2,NA,TRBJ2-1,TGTGCCAGCAGTCTAACCCGGGGGGTGAACAATGAGCAGTTCTTC,CASSLTRGVNNEQFF
TRBV29-1,NA,NA,TRBJ1-1,TGCAGCGTTGCCAACAGGGACGGAGACACTGAAGCTTTCTTT,CSVANRDGDTEAFF
TRBV7-2,NA,once,TRBJ2-3,TGTGCCAGCAGCTTATCAGGGATGCATACGCAGTATTTT,CASSLSGMHTQYF